This TCR beta chain was profiled in a study of blood T cell repertoires in COVID-19. The V gene end was trimmed by 6 bases and the J gene end by 1 base; junction bases not matched to a gene: 10. Germline loops: CDR1 MDHEN, CDR2 SYDVKM. The CDR3 sequence is 17 residues long. As originally analysed: Reference gene primer amplification gave nucleated cell count estimates. Only in-frame clones appear in the TCRdb table, and some are missing; sequencing was by immunoSEQ multiplex PCR. The V and J calls and the clone size are those of that table, but D and trimming were determined from the DNA. The sample holds some 240,000 clones; 80% to 90% are singletons and the top ten take roughly a tenth. Seattle's cohort entered during active infection and was followed longitudinally.

Sequenced: peripheral blood. V and J are TRBV28 and TRBJ2-1, with TRBD2 matching 9 bases. The TCR sequence derives from a woman aged 65 to 85 with COVID-19, enrolled during active disease. CDR3 protein: CASRKRAGGRSYNEQFF. For the CDR3, the DNA is TGTGCCAGCAGAAAAAGGGCGGGAGGGAGGTCCTACAATGAGCAGTTCTTC. Full variable domain (rest looked up from reference TRBV28 and TRBJ2-1): DVKVTQSSRYLVKRTGEKVFLECVQDMDHENMFWYRQDPGLGLRLIYFSYDVKMKEKGDIPEGYSVSREKKERFSLILESASTNQTSMYLCASRKRAGGRSYNEQFFGPGTRLTVL.